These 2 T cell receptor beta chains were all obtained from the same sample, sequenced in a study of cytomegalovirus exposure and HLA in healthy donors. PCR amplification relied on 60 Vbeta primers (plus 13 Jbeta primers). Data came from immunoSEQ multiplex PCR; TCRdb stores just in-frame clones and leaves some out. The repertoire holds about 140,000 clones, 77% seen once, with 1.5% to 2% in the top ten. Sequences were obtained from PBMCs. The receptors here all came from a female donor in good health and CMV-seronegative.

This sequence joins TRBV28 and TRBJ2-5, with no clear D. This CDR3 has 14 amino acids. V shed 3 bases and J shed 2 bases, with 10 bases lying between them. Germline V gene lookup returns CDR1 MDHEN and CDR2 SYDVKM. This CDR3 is CASSFFGPQETQYF. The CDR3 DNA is TGTGCCAGCAGTTTTTTCGGTCCACAAGAGACCCAGTACTTC. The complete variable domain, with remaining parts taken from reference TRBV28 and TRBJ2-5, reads DVKVTQSSRYLVKRTGEKVFLECVQDMDHENMFWYRQDPGLGLRLIYFSYDVKMKEKGDIPEGYSVSREKKERFSLILESASTNQTSMYLCASSFFGPQETQYFGPGTRLLVL.

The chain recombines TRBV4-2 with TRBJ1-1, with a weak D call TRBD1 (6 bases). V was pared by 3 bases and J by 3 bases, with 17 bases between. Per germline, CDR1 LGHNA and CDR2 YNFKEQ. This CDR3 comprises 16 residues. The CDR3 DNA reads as TGTGCCAGCAGCCAGGGAGCCACAGGGAAAGACACTGAAGCTTTCTTT. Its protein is CASSQGATGKDTEAFF.